The rows below give T cell receptor beta chains drawn from one sample of a study of beta chain features in type 1 diabetes. Libraries were prepared by immunoSEQ multiplex PCR; TCRdb keeps only in-frame clonotypes and omits some of them. Of 110,000 to 150,000 clones listed, about 8.7% are singletons. The specimen sequenced was central memory CD4+ T cells from blood. The receptors originated from a young man in good health. Both conserved end residues are part of each CDR3. The order of the fields is V gene, D gene, CDR3 length, J gene, CDR3 protein. A D gene is named only where the DNA matches it firmly.

v_call: TRBV30; d_call: TRBD2; cdr3_length: 14; j_call: TRBJ2-2; cdr3_aa: CAWTSGANTGELFF
v_call: TRBV6-1; d_call: -; cdr3_length: 13; j_call: TRBJ2-3; cdr3_aa: CASRFRGTDTQYF
v_call: TRBV18; d_call: TRBD1; cdr3_length: 17; j_call: TRBJ2-6; cdr3_aa: CASSPWTGSAGANVLTF
v_call: TRBV7-8; d_call: -; cdr3_length: 13; j_call: TRBJ2-3; cdr3_aa: CASSLNAGDTQYF
v_call: TRBV5-4; d_call: -; cdr3_length: 13; j_call: TRBJ2-5; cdr3_aa: CASSLPGRETQYF
v_call: TRBV28; d_call: -; cdr3_length: 14; j_call: TRBJ1-2; cdr3_aa: CASSSFRGRFGYTF
v_call: TRBV6-6; d_call: TRBD2; cdr3_length: 15; j_call: TRBJ2-5; cdr3_aa: CASSGLAGDQETQYF
v_call: TRBV7-8; d_call: TRBD1; cdr3_length: 14; j_call: TRBJ2-4; cdr3_aa: CASSPPGQGYIQYF
v_call: TRBV28; d_call: TRBD2; cdr3_length: 14; j_call: TRBJ2-3; cdr3_aa: CASRTSGLTDTQYF
v_call: TRBV6-6; d_call: -; cdr3_length: 15; j_call: TRBJ2-1; cdr3_aa: CASSVEDSSYNEQFF
v_call: TRBV7-2; d_call: TRBD1; cdr3_length: 15; j_call: TRBJ1-5; cdr3_aa: CASSPGTGKVQPQHF
v_call: TRBV6-1; d_call: TRBD2; cdr3_length: 17; j_call: TRBJ2-3; cdr3_aa: CAISGDGGGASTDTQYF
v_call: TRBV4-1; d_call: -; cdr3_length: 15; j_call: TRBJ1-5; cdr3_aa: CASRPPPRGNQPQHF
v_call: TRBV7-2; d_call: -; cdr3_length: 14; j_call: TRBJ2-5; cdr3_aa: CASSLGLGPDSQYF
v_call: TRBV7-2; d_call: -; cdr3_length: 15; j_call: TRBJ1-3; cdr3_aa: CASKRSREAGNTIYF
v_call: TRBV10-3; d_call: TRBD1; cdr3_length: 15; j_call: TRBJ2-7; cdr3_aa: CAISETGQASYEQYF
v_call: TRBV7-2; d_call: TRBD1; cdr3_length: 14; j_call: TRBJ2-3; cdr3_aa: CASRAGGGTDTQYF